The text below deals with one T cell receptor beta chain. This specimen belongs to a study of blood T cell repertoires in COVID-19. Across the study: Samples taken during acute and convalescent COVID-19 were collected in the United States, Italy and Spain. The analysed material was cDNA or gDNA that came from T cells, B-cell-depleted T cells, or PBMCs.

Source study methods: Amplification of reference gene primers provided the estimated nucleated cell counts. Sequencing was performed with immunoSEQ multiplex PCR; in TCRdb, only in-frame clones are kept and a portion is missing. V, J and clone size were drawn from that table, and D and trimming were deduced from the DNA. The table records some 150,000 clones, 60% to 85% of them present only once. There are 16 residues in the CDR3. Germline V gene data show CDR1 as SGDLS and CDR2 as YYNGEE. Losses at the gene ends were 1 base for V and 3 bases for J; bases not matched to a gene: 7. Specimen: peripheral blood. The V and J genes are TRBV9 and TRBJ1-3; 7 bases line up with TRBD1. The sequence derives from a man aged 45 to 65 with active or convalescent COVID-19. Written as DNA, the CDR3 is TGTGCCAGCAGCGTAACCCCGTGGACAGGTGGAAACACCATATATTTT. It is translated as CASSVTPWTGGNTIYF.